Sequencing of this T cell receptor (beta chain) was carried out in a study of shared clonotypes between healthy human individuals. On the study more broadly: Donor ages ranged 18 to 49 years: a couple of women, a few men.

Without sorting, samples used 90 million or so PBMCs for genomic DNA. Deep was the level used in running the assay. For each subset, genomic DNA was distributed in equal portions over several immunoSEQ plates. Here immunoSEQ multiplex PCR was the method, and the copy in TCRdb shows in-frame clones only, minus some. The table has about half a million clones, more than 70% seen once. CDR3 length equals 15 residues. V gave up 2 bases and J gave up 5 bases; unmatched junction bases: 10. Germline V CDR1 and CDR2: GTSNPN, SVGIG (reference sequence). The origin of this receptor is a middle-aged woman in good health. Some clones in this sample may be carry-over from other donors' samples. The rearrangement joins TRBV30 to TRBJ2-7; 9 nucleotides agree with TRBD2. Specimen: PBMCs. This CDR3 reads CAWSLGLIAGDEQYF. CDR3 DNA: TGTGCCTGGAGTCTAGGGTTAATAGCGGGAGACGAGCAGTACTTC.